The clone carrying this T cell receptor (beta chain) was counted ten times or more. The antigen is not known. This sample was included in a study of T cell repertoires in cytomegalovirus infection. Study in general: Through public TCR beta signatures, both CMV infection and matching HLA type were indicated. Study-wide results and limits: HLA-C-restricted CMV-specific TCR beta clonotypes prevailed in the ex vivo response.

TCRdb re-called the reads with MiXCR, one entry per CDR3 protein. The repertoire holds 340,000 or so distinct CDR3 sequences, with more than 20% as singletons. The TCR comes from a human donor in good health (CMV status not recorded). Some clones in this sample may be carry-over from other donors' samples. Sequencing was performed on cultured PBMCs, taken from culture after CMV antigen stimulation.

This CDR3 reads CASSRDRVINNEQFF. For the CDR3, the DNA is TGTGCCAGCAGCCGGGACAGGGTGATAAACAATGAGCAGTTCTTC. V usage is TRBV7-2 and J usage is TRBJ2-1, with TRBD1 identical over 9 bases. This CDR3 is built from 15 residues. The J segment lost 5 bases and the V segment lost 5 bases, leaving 7 bases of the junction unmatched. Per germline, CDR1 SGHTA and CDR2 FQGNSA.